These T cell receptor beta chains were read from a single sample in a study of cytomegalovirus exposure and HLA in healthy donors. Method: immunoSEQ multiplex PCR; TCRdb's copy keeps in-frame clones and lacks some. The top ten hold around 4.3% of the sample, which has 160,000 or so clones, about 80% seen once. Material: PBMCs. Every receptor here comes from a man aged 25-45 years in good health and CMV-seronegative. Each CDR3 is given with its conserved first and last residue. D genes are given only for firm matches. Where a row states a size, it is once, few, many or the class of an expanded clone; other rows omit it.

clone size: -; J gene: TRBJ1-1; V gene: TRBV19; D gene: -; CDR3 protein: CASSIGANTEAFF; CDR3 DNA: TGTGCCAGTAGTATAGGGGCGAACACTGAAGCTTTCTTT
clone size: few; J gene: TRBJ2-7; V gene: TRBV21-1; D gene: -; CDR3 protein: CASSLIDDSGSRF; CDR3 DNA: TGTGCCAGCAGCCTTATTGATGACAGTGGCTCAAGATTC
clone size: -; J gene: TRBJ2-5; V gene: TRBV5-4; D gene: TRBD1; CDR3 protein: CASSPIRTGDQETQYF; CDR3 DNA: TGTGCCAGCAGCCCCATCAGGACAGGAGACCAAGAGACCCAGTACTTC
clone size: -; J gene: TRBJ2-1; V gene: TRBV7-9; D gene: -; CDR3 protein: CASSFGLANEQFF; CDR3 DNA: TGTGCCAGCAGCTTTGGACTTGCCAATGAGCAGTTCTTC
clone size: -; J gene: TRBJ1-6; V gene: TRBV28; D gene: TRBD1; CDR3 protein: CASTFQGVTSPLHF; CDR3 DNA: TGTGCCAGCACCTTCCAGGGGGTAACGTCACCCCTCCACTTT
clone size: -; J gene: TRBJ2-7; V gene: TRBV6-5; D gene: -; CDR3 protein: CASSYSQRGDEQYF; CDR3 DNA: TGTGCCAGCAGTTACTCCCAAAGGGGCGACGAGCAGTACTTC
clone size: -; J gene: TRBJ2-1; V gene: TRBV9; D gene: -; CDR3 protein: CASSVAGGFSYNEQFF; CDR3 DNA: TGTGCCAGCAGCGTAGCCGGGGGTTTCTCCTACAATGAGCAGTTCTTC
clone size: -; J gene: TRBJ2-1; V gene: TRBV12-5; D gene: TRBD2; CDR3 protein: CASGLRLAGGPGEQFF; CDR3 DNA: TGTGCTAGTGGCTTGAGACTAGCGGGAGGGCCGGGTGAGCAGTTCTTC
clone size: -; J gene: TRBJ1-6; V gene: TRBV5-1; D gene: -; CDR3 protein: CASSLGGHQSSYNSPLHF; CDR3 DNA: TGCGCCAGCAGCTTGGGAGGTCATCAGAGCTCCTATAATTCACCCCTCCACTTT
clone size: -; J gene: TRBJ2-1; V gene: TRBV4-3; D gene: TRBD2; CDR3 protein: CASSHRTSAVYNEQFF; CDR3 DNA: TGCGCCAGCAGCCACCGGACTAGCGCGGTATATAATGAGCAGTTCTTC
clone size: -; J gene: TRBJ2-7; V gene: TRBV30; D gene: TRBD1; CDR3 protein: CAWTPRQGWIEQYF; CDR3 DNA: TGTGCCTGGACCCCCCGACAGGGGTGGATCGAGCAGTACTTC
clone size: -; J gene: TRBJ1-1; V gene: TRBV9; D gene: TRBD1; CDR3 protein: CASSVATGVKNTEAFF; CDR3 DNA: TGTGCCAGCAGCGTAGCTACAGGGGTGAAGAACACTGAAGCTTTCTTT
clone size: -; J gene: TRBJ1-2; V gene: TRBV6-6; D gene: -; CDR3 protein: CASSREGYTF; CDR3 DNA: TGTGCCAGCAGCCGAGAAGGCTACACCTTC
clone size: -; J gene: TRBJ2-5; V gene: TRBV5-1; D gene: TRBD2; CDR3 protein: CASSLEPSGRAGQETQYF; CDR3 DNA: TGCGCCAGCAGCTTGGAGCCTAGCGGGAGGGCCGGACAAGAGACCCAGTACTTC
clone size: -; J gene: TRBJ2-1; V gene: TRBV4-1; D gene: -; CDR3 protein: CASSQGRQYYNEQFF; CDR3 DNA: TGCGCCAGCAGCCAAGGTAGACAGTATTACAATGAGCAGTTCTTC
clone size: few; J gene: TRBJ2-7; V gene: TRBV5-4; D gene: TRBD2; CDR3 protein: CASSLTSGVTYEQYF; CDR3 DNA: TGTGCCAGCAGCCTTACTAGCGGGGTAACCTACGAGCAGTACTTC
clone size: -; J gene: TRBJ1-4; V gene: TRBV2; D gene: TRBD1; CDR3 protein: CASRERQGLNEKLFF; CDR3 DNA: TGTGCCAGCAGAGAGAGACAGGGCCTAAATGAAAAACTGTTTTTT
clone size: -; J gene: TRBJ1-1; V gene: TRBV9; D gene: -; CDR3 protein: CASSVVEGNTEAFF; CDR3 DNA: TGTGCCAGCAGCGTAGTGGAGGGGAACACTGAAGCTTTCTTT
clone size: -; J gene: TRBJ1-1; V gene: TRBV19; D gene: -; CDR3 protein: CASSFGGANTEAFF; CDR3 DNA: TGTGCCAGCTCCTTCGGGGGGGCGAACACTGAAGCTTTCTTT
clone size: -; J gene: TRBJ2-7; V gene: TRBV28; D gene: -; CDR3 protein: CASSHHRESYEQYF; CDR3 DNA: TGTGCCAGCAGTCACCACAGGGAATCGTACGAGCAGTACTTC
clone size: -; J gene: TRBJ2-7; V gene: TRBV5-1; D gene: -; CDR3 protein: CASSVEGGSSSYEQYF; CDR3 DNA: TGCGCCAGCAGCGTGGAGGGGGGGTCCTCTTCCTACGAGCAGTACTTC
clone size: -; J gene: TRBJ2-1; V gene: TRBV11-3; D gene: TRBD2; CDR3 protein: CASSPHPGTSGNEQFF; CDR3 DNA: TGTGCCAGCAGCCCTCACCCGGGGACTAGTGGCAATGAGCAGTTCTTC
clone size: -; J gene: TRBJ2-1; V gene: TRBV5-4; D gene: -; CDR3 protein: CASSLVGGSYNEQFF; CDR3 DNA: TGTGCCAGCAGCTTGGTGGGGGGTTCCTACAATGAGCAGTTCTTC
clone size: few; J gene: TRBJ2-3; V gene: TRBV5-1; D gene: -; CDR3 protein: CASSSVLTDTQYF; CDR3 DNA: TGCGCCAGCAGCTCGGTCCTCACAGATACGCAGTATTTT
clone size: -; J gene: TRBJ2-7; V gene: TRBV25-1; D gene: -; CDR3 protein: CASSKEAGRRYEQYF; CDR3 DNA: TGTGCCAGCAGTAAAGAGGCGGGGCGCCGCTACGAGCAGTACTTC
clone size: -; J gene: TRBJ2-1; V gene: TRBV28; D gene: TRBD1; CDR3 protein: CASRETGGNEQFF; CDR3 DNA: TGTGCCAGCAGAGAGACAGGGGGAAATGAGCAGTTCTTC
clone size: -; J gene: TRBJ1-1; V gene: TRBV30; D gene: -; CDR3 protein: CAWTRPPNTEAFF; CDR3 DNA: TGTGCTTGGACGAGGCCACCGAACACTGAAGCTTTCTTT
clone size: few; J gene: TRBJ2-3; V gene: TRBV6-4; D gene: -; CDR3 protein: CASSNRATDTQYF; CDR3 DNA: TGTGCCAGCAGCAACAGGGCTACAGATACGCAGTATTTT
clone size: -; J gene: TRBJ2-2; V gene: TRBV15; D gene: TRBD1; CDR3 protein: CATSSPTGYTGELFF; CDR3 DNA: TGTGCCACCAGCAGTCCGACAGGGTACACCGGGGAGCTGTTTTTT
clone size: few; J gene: TRBJ2-3; V gene: TRBV7-6; D gene: TRBD2; CDR3 protein: CASSSRGVGDTQYF; CDR3 DNA: TGTGCCAGCAGCTCTCGGGGGGTGGGCGATACGCAGTATTTT
clone size: -; J gene: TRBJ2-3; V gene: TRBV28; D gene: TRBD2; CDR3 protein: CASDRAGGPTDTQYF; CDR3 DNA: TGTGCCAGCGATCGAGCGGGAGGGCCCACAGATACGCAGTATTTT
clone size: -; J gene: TRBJ2-1; V gene: TRBV28; D gene: TRBD2; CDR3 protein: CASSFGGGGYDEQFF; CDR3 DNA: TGTGCCAGCAGTTTCGGGGGGGGCGGATACGATGAGCAGTTCTTC
clone size: -; J gene: TRBJ2-7; V gene: TRBV2; D gene: TRBD2; CDR3 protein: CASSPSGRRYEQYF; CDR3 DNA: TGTGCCAGCAGTCCTAGCGGGAGAAGGTACGAGCAGTACTTC
clone size: few; J gene: TRBJ2-1; V gene: TRBV10-3; D gene: TRBD2; CDR3 protein: CAISGRLAVYNEQFF; CDR3 DNA: TGTGCCATATCAGGGAGACTAGCGGTCTACAATGAGCAGTTCTTC
clone size: -; J gene: TRBJ2-2; V gene: TRBV7-2; D gene: -; CDR3 protein: CASSLMSVTGELFF; CDR3 DNA: TGTGCCAGCAGCTTAATGTCCGTCACCGGGGAGCTGTTTTTT
clone size: -; J gene: TRBJ2-2; V gene: TRBV30; D gene: -; CDR3 protein: CAWSGILRGGELFF; CDR3 DNA: TGTGCCTGGAGTGGGATCCTCCGAGGCGGGGAGCTGTTTTTT
clone size: -; J gene: TRBJ2-2; V gene: TRBV11-2; D gene: -; CDR3 protein: CASSLHGQNTGELFF; CDR3 DNA: TGTGCCAGCAGCCTTCATGGACAGAACACCGGGGAGCTGTTTTTT
clone size: -; J gene: TRBJ2-6; V gene: TRBV4-1; D gene: -; CDR3 protein: CASSSRSGANVLTF; CDR3 DNA: TGCGCCAGCAGCTCGCGTTCCGGGGCCAACGTCCTGACTTTC
clone size: -; J gene: TRBJ1-3; V gene: TRBV2; D gene: TRBD1; CDR3 protein: CASSERGLGNTIYF; CDR3 DNA: TGTGCCAGCAGTGAAAGGGGGCTTGGAAACACCATATATTTT
clone size: -; J gene: TRBJ2-5; V gene: TRBV4-3; D gene: -; CDR3 protein: CASSLYRGSQETQYF; CDR3 DNA: TGCGCCAGCAGCCTCTACCGGGGGAGTCAAGAGACCCAGTACTTC
clone size: -; J gene: TRBJ2-6; V gene: TRBV19; D gene: TRBD1; CDR3 protein: CASSIDPRQGAGANVLTF; CDR3 DNA: TGTGCCAGTAGTATTGATCCCCGACAGGGTGCTGGGGCCAACGTCCTGACTTTC
clone size: -; J gene: TRBJ2-7; V gene: TRBV29-1; D gene: -; CDR3 protein: CSVAPGTPDYEQYF; CDR3 DNA: TGCAGCGTTGCCCCAGGAACCCCCGACTACGAGCAGTACTTC
clone size: -; J gene: TRBJ2-3; V gene: TRBV13; D gene: -; CDR3 protein: CASSPTSYSTDTQYF; CDR3 DNA: TGTGCCAGCAGCCCTACTTCCTATAGCACAGATACGCAGTATTTT
clone size: -; J gene: TRBJ2-2; V gene: TRBV6-5; D gene: -; CDR3 protein: CASSYRGENTGELFF; CDR3 DNA: TGTGCCAGCAGTTACCGCGGGGAGAACACCGGGGAGCTGTTTTTT
clone size: once; J gene: TRBJ2-1; V gene: TRBV7-9; D gene: TRBD2; CDR3 protein: CASSLLAGSYNEQFF; CDR3 DNA: TGTGCCAGCAGCCTGCTAGCGGGGAGCTACAATGAGCAGTTCTTC
clone size: -; J gene: TRBJ2-3; V gene: TRBV28; D gene: -; CDR3 protein: CASSSVTRVTQYF; CDR3 DNA: TGTGCCAGCAGTTCAGTGACTAGAGTAACGCAGTATTTT
clone size: -; J gene: TRBJ1-2; V gene: TRBV7-3; D gene: -; CDR3 protein: CASSTQPGQIYGYTF; CDR3 DNA: TGTGCCAGCAGCACCCAGCCGGGACAAATCTATGGCTACACCTTC
clone size: -; J gene: TRBJ2-1; V gene: TRBV5-4; D gene: TRBD1; CDR3 protein: CASSSLPPRQGAFF; CDR3 DNA: TGTGCCAGCAGCTCGCTACCTCCCCGACAGGGGGCGTTCTTC
clone size: -; J gene: TRBJ1-1; V gene: TRBV27; D gene: -; CDR3 protein: CASSFQGFGTNTEAFF; CDR3 DNA: TGTGCCAGCAGTTTCCAGGGCTTTGGTACAAACACTGAAGCTTTCTTT
clone size: -; J gene: TRBJ2-4; V gene: TRBV5-1; D gene: -; CDR3 protein: CASSGGLSGNIQYF; CDR3 DNA: TGCGCCAGCAGCGGAGGTTTGAGCGGAAACATTCAGTACTTC
clone size: once; J gene: TRBJ2-1; V gene: TRBV30; D gene: TRBD2; CDR3 protein: CAWSVGLAGHNEQFF; CDR3 DNA: TGTGCCTGGAGTGTGGGACTAGCGGGGCACAATGAGCAGTTCTTC
clone size: -; J gene: TRBJ2-7; V gene: TRBV5-1; D gene: TRBD2; CDR3 protein: CASSSGLAGAHYEQYF; CDR3 DNA: TGCGCCAGCAGCTCTGGACTAGCGGGAGCTCACTACGAGCAGTACTTC
clone size: few; J gene: TRBJ2-3; V gene: TRBV28; D gene: -; CDR3 protein: CASSFGGNTDTQYF; CDR3 DNA: TGTGCCAGCAGTTTTGGGGGGAACACAGATACGCAGTATTTT
clone size: -; J gene: TRBJ2-7; V gene: TRBV27; D gene: -; CDR3 protein: CASSFTPRGEQYF; CDR3 DNA: TGTGCCAGCAGTTTTACTCCGAGGGGGGAGCAGTACTTC
clone size: few; J gene: TRBJ1-5; V gene: TRBV7-6; D gene: TRBD1; CDR3 protein: CASSPGGPSNQPQHF; CDR3 DNA: TGTGCCAGCAGCCCAGGGGGCCCTAGCAATCAGCCCCAGCATTTT
clone size: -; J gene: TRBJ1-6; V gene: TRBV2; D gene: -; CDR3 protein: CASSQGSDSPLHF; CDR3 DNA: TGTGCCAGCAGCCAGGGGTCCGATTCACCCCTCCACTTT
clone size: once; J gene: TRBJ2-4; V gene: TRBV7-2; D gene: -; CDR3 protein: CASSQIGRWEAKNIQYF; CDR3 DNA: TGTGCCAGCAGCCAAATTGGGAGGTGGGAGGCCAAAAACATTCAGTACTTC
clone size: -; J gene: TRBJ2-3; V gene: TRBV29-1; D gene: TRBD1; CDR3 protein: CSLGSGGGTDTQYF; CDR3 DNA: TGCAGCCTCGGATCAGGGGGCGGGACAGATACGCAGTATTTT
clone size: -; J gene: TRBJ2-7; V gene: TRBV6-1; D gene: TRBD1; CDR3 protein: CASSEPWTGQYEQYF; CDR3 DNA: TGTGCCAGCAGTGAACCTTGGACAGGCCAATACGAGCAGTACTTC